Reported below is one T cell receptor (beta chain). The sample is drawn from a study of blood T cell repertoires in COVID-19. Whole-study context: Sample material is recorded as cDNA or gDNA derived from T cells, B-cell-depleted T cells, or PBMCs.

The assay was immunoSEQ multiplex PCR, and TCRdb's table has in-frame clones only and misses some. This table has 150,000 to 200,000 clones, about 82% appearing once. This CDR3 is built from 14 residues. V was clipped by 3 bases and J by 2 bases; unmatched bases: 3. Germline CDR1 is DFQATT and CDR2 is SNEGSKA (reference sequence). The receptor was isolated from a woman aged 25 to 45 with acute or convalescent COVID-19. Sequenced: peripheral blood. The chain carries TRBV20-1 and TRBJ2-1; 8 bases agree with TRBD2. The chain's CDR3 is CSASDSGTYNEQFF. CDR3 nucleotide sequence: TGCAGTGCTAGTGATAGCGGGACCTACAATGAGCAGTTCTTC.